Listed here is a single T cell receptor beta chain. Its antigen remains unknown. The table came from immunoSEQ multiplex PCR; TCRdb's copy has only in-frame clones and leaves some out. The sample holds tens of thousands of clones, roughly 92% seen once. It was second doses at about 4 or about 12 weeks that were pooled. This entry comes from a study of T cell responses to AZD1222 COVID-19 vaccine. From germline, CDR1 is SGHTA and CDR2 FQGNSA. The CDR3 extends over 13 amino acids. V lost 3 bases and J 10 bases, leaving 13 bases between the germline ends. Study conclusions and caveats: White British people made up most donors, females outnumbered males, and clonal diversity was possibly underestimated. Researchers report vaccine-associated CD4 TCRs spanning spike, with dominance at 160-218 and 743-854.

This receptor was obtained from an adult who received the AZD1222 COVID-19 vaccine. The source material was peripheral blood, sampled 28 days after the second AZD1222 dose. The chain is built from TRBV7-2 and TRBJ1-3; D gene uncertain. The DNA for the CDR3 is TGTGCCAGCAGCTTTGGGAGCAGAGAGACCATATATTTT. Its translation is CASSFGSRETIYF.